Reported below is one TCR beta chain. This sample is part of a study of blood T cell repertoires in COVID-19. Germline values: CDR1 SGHDT, CDR2 YYEEEE. The CDR3 consists of 16 residues. Trimming at V came to 4 bases and at J to 5 bases, leaving 10 bases not matched to a gene. This table comes from immunoSEQ multiplex PCR, and its TCRdb copy is limited to in-frame clones, with some not included. Among roughly 310,000 clones listed, 75% to 90% were seen once. The chain links TRBV5-6 to TRBJ2-1; 9 bases map to TRBD2. This receptor was obtained from a woman between 40 and 55 years old who had recovered from COVID-19. Material for sequencing was PBMCs or T cells enriched from blood (not recorded which). The chain's CDR3 is CASSPGVAGVNNEQFF. DNA for the CDR3: TGTGCCAGCAGCCCGGGGGTAGCGGGGGTCAACAATGAGCAGTTCTTC.